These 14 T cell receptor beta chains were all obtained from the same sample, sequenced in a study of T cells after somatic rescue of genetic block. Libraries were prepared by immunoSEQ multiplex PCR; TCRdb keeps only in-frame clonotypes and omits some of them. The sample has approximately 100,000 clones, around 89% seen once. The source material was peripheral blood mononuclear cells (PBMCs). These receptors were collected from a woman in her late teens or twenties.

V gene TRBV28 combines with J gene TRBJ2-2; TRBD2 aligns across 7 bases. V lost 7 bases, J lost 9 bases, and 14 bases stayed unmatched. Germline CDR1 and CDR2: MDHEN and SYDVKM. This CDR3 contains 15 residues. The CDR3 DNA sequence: TGTGCCAGCACCCTCCAGGGAGGGGACGGGCGGGAGCTGTTTTTT. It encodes CASTLQGGDGRELFF. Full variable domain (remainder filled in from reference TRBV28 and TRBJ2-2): DVKVTQSSRYLVKRTGEKVFLECVQDMDHENMFWYRQDPGLGLRLIYFSYDVKMKEKGDIPEGYSVSREKKERFSLILESASTNQTSMYLCASTLQGGDGRELFFGEGSRLTVL.

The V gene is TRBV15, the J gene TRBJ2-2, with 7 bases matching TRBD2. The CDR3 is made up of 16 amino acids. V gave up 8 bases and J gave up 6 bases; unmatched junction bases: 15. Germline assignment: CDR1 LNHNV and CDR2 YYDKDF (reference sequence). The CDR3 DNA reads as TGTGCCACCCCAGTTCTACCTCTCGGGAGGTCCGGGGAGCTGTTTTTT. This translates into CATPVLPLGRSGELFF.

CDR3 DNA: TGTGCCAGCAGGGGGTTGGGGGAGCTGTTTTTT. This translates into CASRGLGELFF. The V call is TRBV28, the J call TRBJ2-2, with no clear D. The CDR3 covers 11 residues. The V and J ends lost 6 bases and 8 bases respectively, with 7 bases between them. CDR1 MDHEN and CDR2 SYDVKM come from the germline V gene.

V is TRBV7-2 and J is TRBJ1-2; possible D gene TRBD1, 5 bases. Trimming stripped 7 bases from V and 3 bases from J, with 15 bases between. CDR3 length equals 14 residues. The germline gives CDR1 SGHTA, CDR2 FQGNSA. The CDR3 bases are TGTGCCAGCACTACAGGCCTCGGTTACTATGGCTACACCTTC. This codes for CASTTGLGYYGYTF.

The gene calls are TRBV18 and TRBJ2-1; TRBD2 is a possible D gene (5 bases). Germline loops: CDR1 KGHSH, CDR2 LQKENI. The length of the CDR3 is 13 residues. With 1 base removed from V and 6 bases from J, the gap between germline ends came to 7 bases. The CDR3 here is CASSPRLLNEQFF. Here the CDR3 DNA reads TGTGCCAGCTCACCACGACTACTCAATGAGCAGTTCTTC. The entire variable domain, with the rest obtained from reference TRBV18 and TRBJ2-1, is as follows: NAGVMQNPRHLVRRRGQEARLRCSPMKGHSHVYWYRQLPEEGLKFMVYLQKENIIDESGMPKERFSAEFPKEGPSILRIQQVVRGDSAAYFCASSPRLLNEQFFGPGTRLTVL.

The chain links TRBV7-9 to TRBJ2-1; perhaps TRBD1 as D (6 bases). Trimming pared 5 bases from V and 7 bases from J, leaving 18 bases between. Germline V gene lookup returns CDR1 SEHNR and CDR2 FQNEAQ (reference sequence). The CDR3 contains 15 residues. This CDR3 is CASSLRGDPLNEQFF. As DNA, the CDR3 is TGTGCCAGCAGCCTCAGGGGAGACCCCCTAAATGAGCAGTTCTTC.

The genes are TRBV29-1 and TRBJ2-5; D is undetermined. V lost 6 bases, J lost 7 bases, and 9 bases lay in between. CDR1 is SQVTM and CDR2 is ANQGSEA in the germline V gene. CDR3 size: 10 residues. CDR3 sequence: CSVGDGTQYF. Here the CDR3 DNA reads TGCAGCGTGGGCGATGGGACCCAGTACTTC.

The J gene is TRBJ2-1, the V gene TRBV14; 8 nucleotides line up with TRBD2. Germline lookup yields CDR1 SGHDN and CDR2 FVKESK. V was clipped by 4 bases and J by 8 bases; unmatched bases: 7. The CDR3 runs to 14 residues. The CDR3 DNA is TGTGCCAGCAGCCGGCAGGGGCGGGGGGATGAGCAGTTCTTC. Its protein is CASSRQGRGDEQFF. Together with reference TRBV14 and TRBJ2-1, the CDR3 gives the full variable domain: EAGVTQFPSHSVIEKGQTVTLRCDPISGHDNLYWYRRVMGKEIKFLLHFVKESKQDESGMPNNRFLAERTGGTYSTLKVQPAELEDSGVYFCASSRQGRGDEQFFGPGTRLTVL.

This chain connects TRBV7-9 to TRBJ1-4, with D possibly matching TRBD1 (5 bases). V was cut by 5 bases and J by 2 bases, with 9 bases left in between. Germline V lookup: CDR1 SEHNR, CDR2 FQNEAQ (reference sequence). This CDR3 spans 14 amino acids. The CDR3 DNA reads TGTGCCAGCAGCACAGGAACTACTAATGAAAAACTGTTTTTT. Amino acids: CASSTGTTNEKLFF.

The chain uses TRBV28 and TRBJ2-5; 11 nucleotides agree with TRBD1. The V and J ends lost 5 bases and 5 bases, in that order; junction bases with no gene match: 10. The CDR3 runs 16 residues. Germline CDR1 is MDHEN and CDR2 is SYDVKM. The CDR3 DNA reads TGTGCCAGCAGTCCCTGGACAGGGGGCGGAACGGAGACCCAGTACTTC. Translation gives CASSPWTGGGTETQYF.

CDR3 loop: CASSPPRAGLVGEQYF. CDR3 DNA sequence: TGTGCCAGCAGCCCACCGAGGGCGGGACTAGTAGGCGAGCAGTACTTC. The rearrangement joins TRBV6-6 to TRBJ2-7; 8 nucleotides line up with TRBD2. This CDR3 region has 16 residues. V lost 6 bases, J lost 6 bases, and 16 bases stayed unmatched. Germline loops: CDR1 MNHNY, CDR2 SVGAGI (reference sequence).

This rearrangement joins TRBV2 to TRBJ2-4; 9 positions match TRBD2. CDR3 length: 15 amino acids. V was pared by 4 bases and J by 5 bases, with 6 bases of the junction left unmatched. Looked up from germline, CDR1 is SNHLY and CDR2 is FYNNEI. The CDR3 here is CASSAREGHQNIQYF. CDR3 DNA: TGTGCCAGCAGTGCGCGGGAGGGCCATCAAAACATTCAGTACTTC.

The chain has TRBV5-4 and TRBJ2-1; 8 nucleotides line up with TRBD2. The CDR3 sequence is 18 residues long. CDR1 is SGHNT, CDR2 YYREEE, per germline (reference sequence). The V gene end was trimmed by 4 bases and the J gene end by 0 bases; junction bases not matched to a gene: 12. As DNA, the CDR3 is TGTGCCAGCAGCCCGAAGAGCGGGAGTCGGAGCTCCTACAATGAGCAGTTCTTC. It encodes CASSPKSGSRSSYNEQFF.

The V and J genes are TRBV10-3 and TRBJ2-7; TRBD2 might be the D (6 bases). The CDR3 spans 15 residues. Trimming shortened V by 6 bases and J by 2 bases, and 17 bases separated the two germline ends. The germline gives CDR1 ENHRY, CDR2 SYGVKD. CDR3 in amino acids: CAIRGDERVPYEQYF. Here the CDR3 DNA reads TGTGCCATCAGGGGGGATGAGCGGGTGCCCTACGAGCAGTACTTC.